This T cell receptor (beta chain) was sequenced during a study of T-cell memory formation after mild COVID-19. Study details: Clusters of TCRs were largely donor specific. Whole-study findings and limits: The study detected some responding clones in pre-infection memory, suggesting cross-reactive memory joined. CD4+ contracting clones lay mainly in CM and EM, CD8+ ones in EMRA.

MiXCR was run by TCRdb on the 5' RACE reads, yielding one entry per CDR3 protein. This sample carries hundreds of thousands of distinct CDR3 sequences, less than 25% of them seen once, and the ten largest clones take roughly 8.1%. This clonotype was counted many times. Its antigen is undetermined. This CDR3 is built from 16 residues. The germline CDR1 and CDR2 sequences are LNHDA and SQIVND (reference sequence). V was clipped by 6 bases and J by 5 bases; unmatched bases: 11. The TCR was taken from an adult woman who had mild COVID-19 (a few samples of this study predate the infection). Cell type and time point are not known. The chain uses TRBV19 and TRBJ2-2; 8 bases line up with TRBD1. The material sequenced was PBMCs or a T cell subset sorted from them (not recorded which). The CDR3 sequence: CASSPRRTGLTGELFF. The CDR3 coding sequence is TGTGCCAGTAGCCCAAGGAGGACAGGGTTGACCGGGGAGCTGTTTTTT. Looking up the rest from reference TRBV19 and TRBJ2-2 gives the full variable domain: DGGITQSPKYLFRKEGQNVTLSCEQNLNHDAMYWYRQDPGQGLRLIYYSQIVNDFQKGDIAEGYSVSREKKESFPLTVTSAQKNPTAFYLCASSPRRTGLTGELFFGEGSRLTVL.